Listed here are 20 T cell receptor beta chains from one sample, sequenced in a study of blood T cell repertoires in COVID-19. TCRdb's table, derived via immunoSEQ multiplex PCR, lists solely in-frame clones and lacks some. The profile shows about 480,000 clones, roughly nine tenths of them singletons. What was sequenced was PBMCs or T cells enriched from blood (not recorded which). The receptors shown here come from a woman in her sixties or seventies who had recovered from COVID-19.

The chain combines TRBV4-1 with TRBJ2-3; D remains ambiguous. The CDR3 loop spans 15 amino acids. V dropped 4 bases and J dropped 0 bases, with 11 bases sitting between them. Germline CDR1 and CDR2: MGHRA and YSYEKL. CDR3 in amino acids: CASSLMYGSTDTQYF. The CDR3 DNA reads as TGCGCCAGCAGCCTAATGTACGGTAGCACAGATACGCAGTATTTT.

Notes on this clone: The same CDR3 can be traced to other DNA sequences in this sample. The chain couples TRBV24-1 to TRBJ2-2; 8 bases map to TRBD2. The germline gives CDR1 KGHDR, CDR2 SFDVKD. The CDR3 loop spans 14 amino acids. With 5 bases clipped from V and 5 bases from J, the junction kept 3 bases outside the gene matches. The CDR3 DNA follows: TGTGCCACCAGTGTACGGGGGGGAACCGGGGAGCTGTTTTTT. This gives the protein CATSVRGGTGELFF.

The chain combines TRBV18 with TRBJ2-1; TRBD2 aligns across 12 bases. Germline CDR1 and CDR2: KGHSH and LQKENI. This CDR3 is built from 15 residues. The J segment lost 5 bases and the V segment lost 4 bases, leaving 3 bases of the junction unmatched. The CDR3 reads CASSQTSGGNNEQFF. CDR3 nucleotide sequence: TGTGCCAGCTCACAGACTAGCGGGGGAAACAATGAGCAGTTCTTC.

The chain recombines TRBV5-1 with TRBJ2-3; 7 bases match TRBD1. The CDR3 has 17 residues. V was clipped by 1 base and J by 4 bases; unmatched bases: 12. Germline values: CDR1 SGHRS, CDR2 YFSETQ. The CDR3 loop reads CASSLLAAGGNPDTQYF. The CDR3, as DNA: TGCGCCAGCAGCTTGTTGGCAGCAGGGGGAAACCCAGATACGCAGTATTTT.

The chain carries TRBV7-2 and TRBJ1-2, with 7 bases matching TRBD1. With V trimmed by 5 bases and J by 9 bases, 9 bases remained unmatched. The CDR3 covers 13 residues. From germline, CDR1 is SGHTA and CDR2 FQGNSA. In DNA form, the CDR3 reads TGTGCCAGCAGCGCCCGGACAGGAGACAGCTACACCTTC. Translating gives CASSARTGDSYTF.

There are a few counts of this clone. At one of its ends the junction is not consistent with the germline gene, which may arise from a read error. The genes are TRBV27 and TRBJ1-5; no definite D call. CDR3 size: 15 residues. Germline assignment: CDR1 MNHEY and CDR2 SMNVEV (reference sequence). CDR3 sequence: CANSQNSVSNQPQHF. CDR3 nucleotide sequence: TGTGCCAACAGTCAAAATTCAGTTAGCAATCAGCCCCAGCATTTT.

The chain couples TRBV6-5 to TRBJ2-7, with a possible D match to TRBD1 (6 bases). This CDR3 has 14 residues. From germline, CDR1 is MNHEY and CDR2 SVGAGI. V was clipped by 7 bases and J by 5 bases, with 18 bases between them. The CDR3 sequence: CASMGAGDDDEQYF. DNA for the CDR3: TGTGCCAGCATGGGTGCAGGGGACGACGACGAGCAGTACTTC.

The chain combines TRBV5-1 with TRBJ1-2, with a weak D call TRBD1 (5 bases). Germline V lookup: CDR1 SGHRS, CDR2 YFSETQ. Deletions cut 2 bases from V and 3 bases from J, with 8 bases between. This CDR3 region has 13 residues. CDR3 region: CASSLRGYYGYTF. The CDR3 DNA follows: TGCGCCAGCAGCTTAAGGGGTTACTATGGCTACACCTTC.

The V call is TRBV19, the J call TRBJ1-5; D unclear. The length of the CDR3 is 14 residues. V dropped 2 bases and J dropped 0 bases, with 5 bases sitting between them. Germline V lookup: CDR1 LNHDA, CDR2 SQIVND (reference sequence). CDR3 sequence (DNA): TGTGCCAGTAGTATAATAGCTAGCAATCAGCCCCAGCATTTT. Translating it yields CASSIIASNQPQHF. Based on the CDR3 plus reference TRBV19 and TRBJ1-5, the full variable domain is DGGITQSPKYLFRKEGQNVTLSCEQNLNHDAMYWYRQDPGQGLRLIYYSQIVNDFQKGDIAEGYSVSREKKESFPLTVTSAQKNPTAFYLCASSIIASNQPQHFGDGTRLSIL.

The chain combines TRBV5-1 with TRBJ2-7; TRBD1 matches at 8 bases. The CDR3 sequence is 15 residues long. J lost 3 bases, V lost 3 bases, and 8 bases had no gene match. The germline gives CDR1 SGHRS, CDR2 YFSETQ. CDR3 sequence: CASSSGQGTVYEQYF. The CDR3 DNA sequence: TGCGCCAGCAGCTCAGGACAGGGTACCGTCTACGAGCAGTACTTC.

This sequence joins TRBV4-1 and TRBJ1-4; 7 bases are shared with TRBD1. The CDR3 totals 17 residues. Germline CDR1 and CDR2: MGHRA and YSYEKL. Unmatched junction bases numbered 14, after V lost 0 bases and J lost 10 bases. The CDR3 loop is CASSQEPGTVGGRKLFF. The CDR3 nucleotides read TGCGCCAGCAGCCAAGAGCCAGGGACAGTAGGAGGAAGAAAACTGTTTTTT.

This chain connects TRBV6-5 to TRBJ1-1; possible D gene TRBD1, 6 bases. Germline V gene data show CDR1 as MNHEY and CDR2 as SVGAGI. The length of the CDR3 is 15 residues. V dropped 7 bases and J dropped 0 bases, with 15 bases sitting between them. Written as DNA, the CDR3 is TGTGCCAGCAAATATACAGGGAGCATGAACACTGAAGCTTTCTTT. Protein: CASKYTGSMNTEAFF.

This chain connects TRBV2 to TRBJ1-2; TRBD1 matches 8 bases. The CDR3 extends over 11 amino acids. Germline CDR1 and CDR2: SNHLY and FYNNEI. V was pared by 5 bases and J by 8 bases, with 1 base of the junction left unmatched. The CDR3 loop reads CASSRTGGYTF. The CDR3, as DNA: TGTGCCAGCAGTCGGACAGGGGGCTACACCTTC.

J is TRBJ2-6 and V is TRBV5-4; weak D call: TRBD1 (5 bases). The germline gives CDR1 SGHNT, CDR2 YYREEE (reference sequence). V was clipped by 4 bases and J by 0 bases, with 8 bases between them. The CDR3 consists of 15 residues. The CDR3 loop is CASSPDSSGANVLTF. The CDR3 DNA follows: TGTGCCAGCAGCCCCGACAGCTCTGGGGCCAACGTCCTGACTTTC.

CDR3 loop: CASSPLGQGGQPQHF. The CDR3 region has the DNA TGTGCCAGCAGTCCTCTGGGACAGGGGGGTCAGCCCCAGCATTTT. The V and J genes are TRBV28 and TRBJ1-5; 11 nucleotides align to TRBD1. The CDR3 has 15 amino acids. The ends lost 5 bases at V and 6 bases at J; junction bases unmatched: 6. From germline, CDR1 is MDHEN and CDR2 SYDVKM.

V gene TRBV4-2 combines with J gene TRBJ2-7; 7 bases line up with TRBD1. The CDR3 is made up of 14 amino acids. V shed 0 bases, J shed 3 bases, and the junction held 2 bases outside the gene matches. CDR1 LGHNA and CDR2 YNFKEQ come from the germline V gene. DNA for the CDR3: TGTGCCAGCAGCCAAGATCAGGGGGACTACGAGCAGTACTTC. Translated: CASSQDQGDYEQYF.

This CDR3 is CASSPGGVSDTQYF. The CDR3 bases are TGTGCCAGCAGCCCCGGGGGGGTTTCAGATACGCAGTATTTT. This sequence joins TRBV7-9 and TRBJ2-3; TRBD2 matches 8 bases. This CDR3 region has 14 residues. V lost 5 bases and J lost 4; bases outside the gene matches: 5. The germline CDR1 and CDR2 sequences are SEHNR and FQNEAQ (reference sequence). The full variable domain, with the rest looked up from reference TRBV7-9 and TRBJ2-3, is DTGVSQNPRHKITKRGQNVTFRCDPISEHNRLYWYRQTLGQGPEFLTYFQNEAQLEKSRLLSDRFSAERPKGSFSTLEIQRTEQGDSAMYLCASSPGGVSDTQYFGPGTRLTVL.

V and J are TRBV27 and TRBJ2-2, with D perhaps TRBD1 (7 bases). Germline V lookup: CDR1 MNHEY, CDR2 SMNVEV (reference sequence). Trimming took 6 bases from V and 5 from J, leaving 25 bases between them. The CDR3 is 18 amino acids. CDR3 bases: TGTGCCAGCAGCCTCGACGCTCCTGACAGGGCGGGGACCGGGGAGCTGTTTTTT. This sequence encodes CASSLDAPDRAGTGELFF.

Only a few counts were recorded for this clone. V is TRBV11-3 and J is TRBJ2-4, with no clear D. The germline CDR1 and CDR2 sequences are SGHNT and YENEEA. V lost 1 base to trimming and J lost 9 bases, with 10 bases between them. There are 13 residues in the CDR3. CDR3 protein: CASSLAPSSIQYF. In DNA, the CDR3 is TGTGCCAGCAGCTTAGCCCCCAGTTCCATTCAGTACTTC. Using reference TRBV11-3 and TRBJ2-4 for the parts outside the CDR3, the full variable domain is EAGVVQSPRYKIIEKKQPVAFWCNPISGHNTLYWYLQNLGQGPELLIRYENEEAVDDSQLPKDRFSAERLKGVDSTLKIQPAELGDSAVYLCASSLAPSSIQYFGAGTRLSVL.

The gene calls are TRBV7-2 and TRBJ1-3; 9 nucleotides match TRBD1. There are 17 residues in the CDR3. CDR1 and CDR2 (germline): SGHTA, FQGNSA. With 2 bases clipped from V and 0 bases from J, the junction kept 5 bases outside the gene matches. DNA for the CDR3: TGTGCCAGCAGCTTAATGGGACAGGGCTTCTCTGGAAACACCATATATTTT. This codes for CASSLMGQGFSGNTIYF.